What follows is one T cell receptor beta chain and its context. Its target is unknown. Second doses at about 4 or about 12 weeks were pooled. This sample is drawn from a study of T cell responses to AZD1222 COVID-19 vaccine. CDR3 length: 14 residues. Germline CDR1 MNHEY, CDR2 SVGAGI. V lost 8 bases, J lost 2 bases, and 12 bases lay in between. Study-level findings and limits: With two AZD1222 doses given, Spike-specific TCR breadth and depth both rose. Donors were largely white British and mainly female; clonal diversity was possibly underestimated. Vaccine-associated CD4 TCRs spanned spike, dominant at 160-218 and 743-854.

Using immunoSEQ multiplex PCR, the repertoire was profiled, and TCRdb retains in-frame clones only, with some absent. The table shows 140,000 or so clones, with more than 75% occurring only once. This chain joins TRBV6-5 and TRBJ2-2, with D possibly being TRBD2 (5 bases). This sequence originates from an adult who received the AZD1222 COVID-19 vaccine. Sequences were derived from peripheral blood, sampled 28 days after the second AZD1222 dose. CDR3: CASGRGINTGELFF. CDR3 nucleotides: TGTGCCAGCGGCCGGGGTATTAACACCGGGGAGCTGTTTTTT.